This T cell receptor (beta chain) is drawn from a study of blood T cell repertoires in COVID-19 (dated by TCRdb to between 2020 and 2021). Looking at the study overall: Samples covering the acute and convalescent phases of COVID-19 were provided by collaborators in the United States, Italy and Spain. The prospective study material was composed of cDNA or gDNA derived from T cells, B-cell-depleted T cells, or PBMCs. Subjects who had been exposed to COVID-19, were actively infected with it, or had recovered from it provided the deeply sampled blood TCRbeta repertoires that made up the dataset. The repertoires were released in a freely available public database meant as a resource for research on the immune response to SARS-CoV-2. The samples were drawn from the first 160 participants of the ongoing ImmuneRACE study and from 1,254 subjects provided by 6 global collaborators. The sample metadata nearly always contained a de-identified subject ID, COVID-19 status, age in years and sex. Where available, HLA class I and class II types were taken from metadata supplied by the sample provider and were not determined by assay-based typing.

The immunoSEQ Assay, a bias-controlled multiplex PCR, was used to amplify TCRbeta CDR3 regions from genomic DNA. In the authors' own workflow: Within the assay, amplification of reference gene primers was used to estimate how many nucleated cells each sample contained. To quantify the absolute abundance of each unique TCRbeta CDR3 rearrangement, sequence reads were collapsed and filtered. For each sample, productive Simpson clonality was calculated as the square root of Simpson's diversity index over productive rearrangements. As stored in TCRdb, this immuneACCESS dataset retains in-frame rearrangements with V and J assigned. A fraction of the clones does not appear; measured against another copy, unresolved V genes explain less than half of the discrepancy, and the remainder lacks a known reason. From that table come the V and J calls and clone size; the DNA was used to work out D and trimming. For this sample there are under 350,000 clones; 85% to 90% appear just once. The ten largest clones represent 3.5% to 5% of the sample.

As regards this clone: No cognate antigen has been identified for it. Base qualities are not at hand, and no much larger clone is one base apart. Other nucleotide sequences in the sample specify the same CDR3.

Findings and caveats that apply to the study as a whole: How much clinical and demographic metadata was included differed by source and by participant, and the metadata was provided uncurated.

Participants in the prospective study were aged about 18 to 100 years, lived in about two dozen United States geographic areas, and enrolled through a virtual design. To assign participants to cohorts, the prospective study relied on clinical history that participants themselves reported in a screening survey and a study questionnaire. Recovered participants in ImmuneRACE Cohort 3 were defined as having two consecutive negative NP/OP PCR tests, clearance from a healthcare professional, or resolution of symptoms. In the prospective study, whole blood, serum and a nasopharyngeal or oropharyngeal swab were collected from each participant by mobile phlebotomists. Over a roughly 2-month period, participants in the prospective study had the option of providing additional blood draws and questionnaires. Blood samples from the prospective study were shipped frozen or at room temperature prior to DNA extraction.

V sheds 0 bases and J sheds 4 bases, leaving 7 bases between their ends. Taken from the germline V gene (reference sequence), the CDR1 and CDR2 loops are GTSNPN and SVGIG. The CDR3 measures 13 amino acids from cysteine to phenylalanine. Of the read, only the CDR3 DNA is kept; its 39 bases are in frame from base 1. The chain was built from TRBV30 and TRBJ1-5, and perhaps TRBD1 as D gene, on 5 matching bases. The specimen sequenced was PBMCs or T cells enriched from blood (not recorded which). The TCR sequence derives from a man aged 25-45 years who had recovered from COVID-19. CDR3 reads: CAWSVRGNQPQHF. DNA sequence: TGTGCCTGGAGTGTACGGGGGAATCAGCCCCAGCATTTT.